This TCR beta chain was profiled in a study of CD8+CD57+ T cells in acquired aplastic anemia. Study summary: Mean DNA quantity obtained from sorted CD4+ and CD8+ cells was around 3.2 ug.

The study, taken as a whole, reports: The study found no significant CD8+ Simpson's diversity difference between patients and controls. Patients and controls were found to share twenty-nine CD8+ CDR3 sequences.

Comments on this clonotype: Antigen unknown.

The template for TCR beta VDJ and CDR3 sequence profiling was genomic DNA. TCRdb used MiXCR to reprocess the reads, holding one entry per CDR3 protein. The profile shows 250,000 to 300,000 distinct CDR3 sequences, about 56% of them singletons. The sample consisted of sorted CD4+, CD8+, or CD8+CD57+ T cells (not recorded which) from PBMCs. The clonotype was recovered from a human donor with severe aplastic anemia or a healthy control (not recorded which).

The CDR3 DNA follows: TGCGCCAGCAGCTTGGCCGCGGGCAGCCATCAGCCCCAGCATTTT. Translated, it gives CASSLAAGSHQPQHF. This chain connects TRBV5-1 to TRBJ1-5; D ambiguous. V lost 0 bases and J lost 5, with 12 bases in between. The CDR3 is made up of 15 amino acids. Germline CDR1 reads SGHRS; CDR2 reads YFSETQ.